The 11 T cell receptor beta chains reported below all come from one sample, sequenced in a study of blood T cell repertoires in COVID-19. This table comes from immunoSEQ multiplex PCR, and its TCRdb copy is limited to in-frame clones, with some not included. The sample carries under 200,000 clones, about nine tenths recorded once. The sequenced sample was peripheral blood. These receptors were obtained from a man in his late teens or twenties with acute or convalescent COVID-19.

The genes are TRBV7-9 and TRBJ2-2, with D perhaps TRBD2 (6 bases). Trimming stripped 1 base from V and 6 bases from J, with 15 bases between. Germline loops: CDR1 SEHNR, CDR2 FQNEAQ (reference sequence). The CDR3 loop spans 16 amino acids. This chain's CDR3 is CASSLGPGVKSGELFF. As DNA, the CDR3 is TGTGCCAGCAGCTTAGGCCCGGGGGTTAAGTCCGGGGAGCTGTTTTTT.

V and J are TRBV5-4 and TRBJ2-3; 8 nucleotides agree with TRBD1. The germline V gene has CDR1 SGHNT and CDR2 YYREEE (reference sequence). The CDR3 has 15 residues. J gave up 4 bases and V 2 bases, and 6 bases lay outside the gene matches. CDR3 loop: CASSLPGTGADTQYF. DNA of the CDR3: TGTGCCAGCAGCTTACCCGGGACAGGAGCAGATACGCAGTATTTT.

The CDR3 nucleotides read TGCGCCAGCAGGACAGGAATAAAAACGGATACGCAGTATTTT. This encodes CASRTGIKTDTQYF. The chain couples TRBV23-1 to TRBJ2-3, with D perhaps TRBD1 (6 bases). TRBV23-1 is treated as an ORF (open reading frame) with a function not yet certain. V was pared by 6 bases and J by 6 bases, with 16 bases between. The CDR3 totals 14 residues.

This chain connects TRBV5-5 to TRBJ1-1, with 10 nucleotides matching TRBD1. J lost 0 bases, V lost 1 base, and 12 bases had no gene match. CDR3 length equals 19 residues. Germline CDR1 is SGHKS and CDR2 is YYEKEE (reference sequence). CDR3 DNA: TGTGCCAGCAGCTTGATCAGGGACAGGGGCGGGGTGGTGAACACTGAAGCTTTCTTT. Residues: CASSLIRDRGGVVNTEAFF. Full variable domain (remainder filled in from reference TRBV5-5 and TRBJ1-1): DAGVTQSPTHLIKTRGQQVTLRCSPISGHKSVSWYQQVLGQGPQFIFQYYEKEERGRGNFPDRFSARQFPNYSSELNVNALLLGDSALYLCASSLIRDRGGVVNTEAFFGQGTRLTVV.

The V gene is TRBV2, the J gene TRBJ1-4, with D perhaps matching TRBD1 (6 bases). The germline V gene has CDR1 SNHLY and CDR2 FYNNEI. Trimming removed 8 bases from V and 3 bases from J, with 13 bases in between. There are 14 residues in the CDR3. The CDR3 spells CASSIGQSNEKLFF. As DNA, the CDR3 is TGTGCCAGCTCTATCGGACAGTCTAATGAAAAACTGTTTTTT.

CDR3 protein: CASSFAAGAYNEQFF. CDR3 in DNA: TGCGCCAGCAGCTTTGCAGCGGGAGCTTACAATGAGCAGTTCTTC. The rearrangement uses TRBV5-1 and TRBJ2-1; 8 bases align to TRBD2. CDR3 length: 15 residues. V shed 2 bases, J shed 4 bases, and the junction held 5 bases outside the gene matches. The germline V gene encodes CDR1 SGHRS and CDR2 YFSETQ. Complete variable domain (other parts from reference TRBV5-1 and TRBJ2-1): KAGVTQTPRYLIKTRGQQVTLSCSPISGHRSVSWYQQTPGQGLQFLFEYFSETQRNKGNFPGRFSGRQFSNSRSEMNVSTLELGDSALYLCASSFAAGAYNEQFFGPGTRLTVL.

The V call is TRBV5-1, the J call TRBJ1-1; D is unresolved. The V and J ends lost 1 base and 1 base respectively, with 5 bases between them. The length of the CDR3 is 13 residues. Germline CDR1 and CDR2: SGHRS and YFSETQ. In DNA, the CDR3 is TGCGCCAGCAGCTTGCGAGAGAACACTGAAGCTTTCTTT. Its translation is CASSLRENTEAFF.

The count of this clone is one. CDR3 DNA sequence: TGTGCCAGTAGTATCTTCTCCGGACTCATGAACACTGAAGCTTTCTTT. It is translated as CASSIFSGLMNTEAFF. This chain uses TRBV19 with TRBJ1-1; D is unresolved. CDR1 is LNHDA, CDR2 SQIVND, per germline (reference sequence). The V and J ends lost 3 bases and 0 bases respectively, with 14 bases between them. The CDR3 runs 16 residues.

The rearrangement joins TRBV9 to TRBJ2-1; perhaps TRBD2 as D (6 bases). CDR1 and CDR2 from the germline V gene are SGDLS and YYNGEE. The V and J ends lost 2 bases and 5 bases respectively, with 11 bases between them. This CDR3 comprises 14 residues. The CDR3 DNA is TGTGCCAGCAGCGTGAGCGGGCGGGACAATGAGCAGTTCTTC. The encoded protein is CASSVSGRDNEQFF.

V gene TRBV11-2 combines with J gene TRBJ2-7; TRBD1 agrees at 8 bases. Germline CDR1 and CDR2: SGHAT and FQNNGV. V shed 4 bases and J 3 bases; nucleotides not matched to a gene: 11. The CDR3 has 16 amino acids. The CDR3 nucleotides are TGTGCCAGCAGCTCCCAATCTTGGGGACAGGACTACGAGCAGTACTTC. Protein: CASSSQSWGQDYEQYF.

V and J are TRBV3-1 (or the pseudogene TRBV3-2) and TRBJ2-7; 10 bases map to TRBD2. In germline, CDR1 is LGHDT, CDR2 YNNKEL (reference sequence). V gave up 0 bases and J gave up 5 bases; unmatched junction bases: 13. The CDR3 totals 18 residues. The chain's CDR3 is CASSQDRELAGPGDEQYF. DNA of the CDR3: TGTGCCAGCAGCCAAGATCGGGAACTAGCGGGGCCCGGGGACGAGCAGTACTTC.